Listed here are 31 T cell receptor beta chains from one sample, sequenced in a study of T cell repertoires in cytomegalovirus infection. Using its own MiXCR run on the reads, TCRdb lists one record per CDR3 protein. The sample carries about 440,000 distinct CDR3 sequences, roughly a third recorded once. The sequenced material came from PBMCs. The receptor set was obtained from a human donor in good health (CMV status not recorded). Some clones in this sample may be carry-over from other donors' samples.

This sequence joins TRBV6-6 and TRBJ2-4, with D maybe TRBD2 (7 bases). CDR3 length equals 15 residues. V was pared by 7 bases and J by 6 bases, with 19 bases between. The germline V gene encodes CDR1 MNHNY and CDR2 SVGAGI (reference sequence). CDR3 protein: CASTQRGAPRNIQYF. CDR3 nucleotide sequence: TGTGCCAGCACCCAACGGGGGGCTCCTAGAAACATTCAGTACTTC.

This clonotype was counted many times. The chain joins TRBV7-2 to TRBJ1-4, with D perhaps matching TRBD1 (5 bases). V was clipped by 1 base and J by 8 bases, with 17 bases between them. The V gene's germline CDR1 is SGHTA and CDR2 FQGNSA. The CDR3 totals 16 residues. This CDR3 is CASSLDAGQGGEKLFF. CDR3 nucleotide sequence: TGTGCCAGCAGCTTAGACGCCGGGCAGGGAGGCGAAAAACTGTTTTTT.

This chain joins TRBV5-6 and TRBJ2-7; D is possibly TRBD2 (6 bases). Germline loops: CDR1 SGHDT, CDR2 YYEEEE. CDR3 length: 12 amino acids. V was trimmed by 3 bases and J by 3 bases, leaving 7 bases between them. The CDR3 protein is CASSWEDYEQYF. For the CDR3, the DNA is TGTGCCAGCAGCTGGGAGGACTACGAGCAGTACTTC. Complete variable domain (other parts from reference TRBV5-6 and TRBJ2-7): DAGVTQSPTHLIKTRGQQVTLRCSPKSGHDTVSWYQQALGQGPQFIFQYYEEEERQRGNFPDRFSGHQFPNYSSELNVNALLLGDSALYLCASSWEDYEQYFGPGTRLTVT.

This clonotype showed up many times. The CDR3 loop reads CASSFAPHHGRVVEQYF. The CDR3 DNA reads as TGTGCCAGCAGCTTTGCCCCCCACCACGGCAGGGTAGTCGAGCAGTACTTC. The chain carries TRBV7-8 and TRBJ2-7; TRBD1 is a possible D gene (5 bases). Trimming removed 3 bases at V and 6 bases at J, with 24 bases between. Germline CDR1 SGHVS, CDR2 FQNEAQ. The CDR3 spans 17 residues.

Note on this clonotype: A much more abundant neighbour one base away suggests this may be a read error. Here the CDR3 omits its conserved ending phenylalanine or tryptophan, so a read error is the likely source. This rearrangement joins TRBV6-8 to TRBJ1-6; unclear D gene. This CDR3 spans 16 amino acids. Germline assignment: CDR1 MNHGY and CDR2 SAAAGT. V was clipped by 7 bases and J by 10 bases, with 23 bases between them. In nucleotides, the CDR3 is TGTGCCAGCACCCCGGAGTGGAATTTGTATTGGTCACCCCTCCACTTG. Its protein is CASTPEWNLYWSPLHL.

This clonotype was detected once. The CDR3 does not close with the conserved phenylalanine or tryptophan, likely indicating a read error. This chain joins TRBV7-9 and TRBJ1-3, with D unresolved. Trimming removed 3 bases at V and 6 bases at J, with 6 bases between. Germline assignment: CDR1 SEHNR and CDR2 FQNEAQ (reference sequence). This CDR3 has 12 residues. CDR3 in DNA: TGTGCCAGCAGCTTTAATGAAAACACCATATATTTG. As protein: CASSFNENTIYL.

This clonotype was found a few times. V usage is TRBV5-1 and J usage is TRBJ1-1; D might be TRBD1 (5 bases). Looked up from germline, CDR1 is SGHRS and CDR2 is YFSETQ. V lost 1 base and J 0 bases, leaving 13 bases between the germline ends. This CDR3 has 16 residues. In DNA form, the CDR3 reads TGCGCCAGCAGCTTGTCTTCCGACAGAATGAACACTGAAGCTTTCTTT. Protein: CASSLSSDRMNTEAFF.

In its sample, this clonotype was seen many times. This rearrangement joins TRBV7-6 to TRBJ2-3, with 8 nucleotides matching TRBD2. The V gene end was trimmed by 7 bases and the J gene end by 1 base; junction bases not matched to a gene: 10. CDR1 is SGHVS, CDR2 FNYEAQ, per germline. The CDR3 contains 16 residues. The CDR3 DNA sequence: TGTGCCAGCACCCTAGTAGCAGCGGGGGGCACAGATACGCAGTATTTT. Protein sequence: CASTLVAAGGTDTQYF.

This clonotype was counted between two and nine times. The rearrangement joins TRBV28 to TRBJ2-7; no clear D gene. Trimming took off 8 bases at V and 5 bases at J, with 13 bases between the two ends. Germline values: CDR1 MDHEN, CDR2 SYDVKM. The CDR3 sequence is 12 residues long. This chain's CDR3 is CASRTLPDEQYF. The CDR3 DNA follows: TGTGCCAGCCGAACGTTGCCCGACGAGCAGTACTTC.

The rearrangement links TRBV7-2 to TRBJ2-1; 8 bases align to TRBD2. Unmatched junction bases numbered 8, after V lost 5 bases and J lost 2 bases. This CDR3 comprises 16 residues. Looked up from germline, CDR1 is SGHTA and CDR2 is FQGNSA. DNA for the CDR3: TGTGCCAGCAGCAGGCGGAGCGGGGGAACCTACAATGAGCAGTTCTTC. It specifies CASSRRSGGTYNEQFF.

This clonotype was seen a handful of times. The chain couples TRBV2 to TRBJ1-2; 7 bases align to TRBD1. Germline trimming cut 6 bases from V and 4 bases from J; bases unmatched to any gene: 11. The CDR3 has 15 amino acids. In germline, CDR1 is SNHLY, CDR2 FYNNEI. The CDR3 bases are TGTGCCAGCAGGGCGCAGGGGGGGGGAGCCTATGGCTACACCTTC. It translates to CASRAQGGGAYGYTF.

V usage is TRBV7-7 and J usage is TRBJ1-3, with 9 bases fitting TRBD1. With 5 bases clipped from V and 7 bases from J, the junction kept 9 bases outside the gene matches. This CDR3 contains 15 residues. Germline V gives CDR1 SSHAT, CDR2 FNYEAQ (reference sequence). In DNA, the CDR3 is TGTGCCAGCAGCCCCCCACGGGACAGGGCGAACACCATATATTTT. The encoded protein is CASSPPRDRANTIYF. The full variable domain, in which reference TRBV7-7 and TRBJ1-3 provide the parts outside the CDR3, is GAGVSQSPRYKVTKRGQDVTLRCDPISSHATLYWYQQALGQGPEFLTYFNYEAQPDKSGLPSDRFSAERPEGSISTLTIQRTEQRDSAMYRCASSPPRDRANTIYFGEGSWLTVV.

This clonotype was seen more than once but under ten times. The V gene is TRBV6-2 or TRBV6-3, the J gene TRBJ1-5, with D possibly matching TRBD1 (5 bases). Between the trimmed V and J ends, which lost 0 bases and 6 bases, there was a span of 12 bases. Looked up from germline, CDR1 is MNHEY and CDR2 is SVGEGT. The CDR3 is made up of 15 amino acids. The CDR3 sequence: CASSYSSGYSQPQHF. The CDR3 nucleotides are TGTGCCAGCAGTTACTCATCAGGGTACAGTCAGCCCCAGCATTTT.

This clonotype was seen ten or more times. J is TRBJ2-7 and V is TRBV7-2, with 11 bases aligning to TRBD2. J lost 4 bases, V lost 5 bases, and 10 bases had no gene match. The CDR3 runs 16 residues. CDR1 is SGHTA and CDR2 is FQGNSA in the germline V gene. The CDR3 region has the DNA TGTGCCAGCAGCACCCAATCGACTAGCGGGGTTTACGAGCAGTACTTC. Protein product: CASSTQSTSGVYEQYF.

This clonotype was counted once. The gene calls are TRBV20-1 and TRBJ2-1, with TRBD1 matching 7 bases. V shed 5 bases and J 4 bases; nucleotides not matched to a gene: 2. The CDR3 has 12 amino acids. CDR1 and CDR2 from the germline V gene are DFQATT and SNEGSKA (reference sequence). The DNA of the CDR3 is TGCAGTGCTTCGGGACAGTACAATGAGCAGTTCTTC. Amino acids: CSASGQYNEQFF.

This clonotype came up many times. The CDR3 DNA sequence: TGTGCCAGCAGCCCCCGTTCGGGGGCGCGGGTCACCGGGGAGCTGTTTTTT. This codes for CASSPRSGARVTGELFF. V is TRBV7-2 and J is TRBJ2-2, with D perhaps given as TRBD1 or TRBD2 (6 bases each). The CDR3 sequence is 17 residues long. Germline-derived CDR1 and CDR2 are SGHTA and FQGNSA. Trimming removed 5 bases from V and 4 bases from J, with 20 bases in between. Filled out from reference TRBV7-2 and TRBJ2-2, the complete variable domain reads GAGVSQSPSNKVTEKGKDVELRCDPISGHTALYWYRQSLGQGLEFLIYFQGNSAPDKSGLPSDRFSAERTGGSVSTLTIQRTQQEDSAVYLCASSPRSGARVTGELFFGEGSRLTVL.

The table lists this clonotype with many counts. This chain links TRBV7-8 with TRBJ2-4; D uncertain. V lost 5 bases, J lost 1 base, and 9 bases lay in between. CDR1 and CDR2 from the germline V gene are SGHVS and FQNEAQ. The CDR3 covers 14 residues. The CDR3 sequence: CASSPRVAKNIQYF. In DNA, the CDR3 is TGTGCCAGCAGCCCAAGGGTGGCCAAAAACATTCAGTACTTC.

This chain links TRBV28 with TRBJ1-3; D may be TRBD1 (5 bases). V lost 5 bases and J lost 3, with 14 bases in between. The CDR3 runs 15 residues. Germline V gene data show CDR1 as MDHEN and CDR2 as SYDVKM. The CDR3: CASSAAGAFGNTIYF. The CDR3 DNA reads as TGTGCCAGCAGTGCCGCCGGGGCGTTTGGAAACACCATATATTTT.

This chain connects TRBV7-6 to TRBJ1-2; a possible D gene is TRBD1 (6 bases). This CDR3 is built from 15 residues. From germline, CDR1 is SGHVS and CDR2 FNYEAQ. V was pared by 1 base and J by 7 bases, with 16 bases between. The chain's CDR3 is CASSLESRGTLGYTF. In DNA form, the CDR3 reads TGTGCCAGCAGCTTAGAATCCAGGGGCACTCTTGGCTACACCTTC.

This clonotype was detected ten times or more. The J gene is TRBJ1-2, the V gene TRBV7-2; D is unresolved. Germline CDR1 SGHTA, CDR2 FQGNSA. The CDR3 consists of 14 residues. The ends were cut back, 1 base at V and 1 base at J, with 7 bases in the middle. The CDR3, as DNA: TGTGCCAGCAGCTTAGACGGATTTAACTATGGCTACACCTTC. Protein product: CASSLDGFNYGYTF.

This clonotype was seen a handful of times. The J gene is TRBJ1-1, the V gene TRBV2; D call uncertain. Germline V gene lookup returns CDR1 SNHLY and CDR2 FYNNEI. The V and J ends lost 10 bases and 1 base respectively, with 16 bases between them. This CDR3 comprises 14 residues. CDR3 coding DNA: TGTGCCACATCTCTGGAGGAGGGGAACACTGAAGCTTTCTTT. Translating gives CATSLEEGNTEAFF. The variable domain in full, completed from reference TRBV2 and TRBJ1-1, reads EPEVTQTPSHQVTQMGQEVILRCVPISNHLYFYWYRQILGQKVEFLVSFYNNEISEKSEIFDDQFSVERPDGSNFTLKIRSTKLEDSAMYFCATSLEEGNTEAFFGQGTRLTVV.

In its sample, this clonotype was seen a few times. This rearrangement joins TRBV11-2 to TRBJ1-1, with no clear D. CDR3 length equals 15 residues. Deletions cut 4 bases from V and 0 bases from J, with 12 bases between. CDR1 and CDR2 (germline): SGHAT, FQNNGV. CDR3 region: CASSSRPGMNTEAFF. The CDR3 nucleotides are TGTGCCAGCAGCTCCCGCCCGGGGATGAACACTGAAGCTTTCTTT.

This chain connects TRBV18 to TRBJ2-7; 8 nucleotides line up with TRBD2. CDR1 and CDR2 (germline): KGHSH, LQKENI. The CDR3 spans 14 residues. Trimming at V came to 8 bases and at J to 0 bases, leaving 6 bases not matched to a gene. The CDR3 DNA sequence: TGTGCCAGCCATAGCGGGGAGACCTCCTACGAGCAGTACTTC. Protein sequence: CASHSGETSYEQYF.

Here the CDR3 DNA reads TGTGCCAGCATTGCCAGATTGAACACTGAAGCTTTCTTT. It codes for CASIARLNTEAFF. V gene TRBV5-6 combines with J gene TRBJ1-1, with D uncertain. V shed 6 bases and J shed 0 bases, with 9 bases lying between them. The CDR3 consists of 13 residues. Per the germline V gene, CDR1 is SGHDT and CDR2 is YYEEEE.

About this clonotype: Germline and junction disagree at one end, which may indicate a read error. This CDR3 is CASSPAGGGEEVF. The CDR3, as DNA: TGTGCCAGCAGCCCCGCCGGCGGGGGGGAGGAGGTCTTC. The chain joins TRBV7-2 to TRBJ2-1; 9 nucleotides align to TRBD2. CDR1 SGHTA and CDR2 FQGNSA come from the germline V gene. The CDR3 has 13 residues.

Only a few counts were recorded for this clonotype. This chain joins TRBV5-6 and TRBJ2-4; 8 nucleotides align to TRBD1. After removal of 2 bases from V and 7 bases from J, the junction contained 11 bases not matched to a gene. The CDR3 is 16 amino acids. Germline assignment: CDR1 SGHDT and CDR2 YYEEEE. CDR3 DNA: TGTGCCAGCAGCTTCCCCGGGGGCCAGGGGGCCAACATTCAGTACTTC. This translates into CASSFPGGQGANIQYF.

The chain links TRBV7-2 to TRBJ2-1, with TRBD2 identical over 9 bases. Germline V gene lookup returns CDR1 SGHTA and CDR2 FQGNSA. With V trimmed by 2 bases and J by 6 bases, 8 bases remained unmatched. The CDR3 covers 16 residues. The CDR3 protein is CASSLKLAGSRNEQFF. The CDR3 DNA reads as TGTGCCAGCAGCTTAAAGCTAGCGGGGTCTCGCAATGAGCAGTTCTTC.

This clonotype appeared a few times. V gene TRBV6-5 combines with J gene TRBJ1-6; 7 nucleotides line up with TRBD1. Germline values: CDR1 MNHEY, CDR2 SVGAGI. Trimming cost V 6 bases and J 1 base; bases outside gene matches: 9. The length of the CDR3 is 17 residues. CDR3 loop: CASRRQGSVSYNSPLHF. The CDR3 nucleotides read TGTGCCAGCAGACGACAGGGATCTGTTTCCTATAATTCACCCCTCCACTTT.

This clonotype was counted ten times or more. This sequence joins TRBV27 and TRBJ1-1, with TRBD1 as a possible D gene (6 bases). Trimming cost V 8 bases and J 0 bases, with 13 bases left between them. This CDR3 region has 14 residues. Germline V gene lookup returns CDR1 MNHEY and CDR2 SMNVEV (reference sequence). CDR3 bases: TGTGCCAGCGGGACGGGGACAATGAACACTGAAGCTTTCTTT. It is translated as CASGTGTMNTEAFF.

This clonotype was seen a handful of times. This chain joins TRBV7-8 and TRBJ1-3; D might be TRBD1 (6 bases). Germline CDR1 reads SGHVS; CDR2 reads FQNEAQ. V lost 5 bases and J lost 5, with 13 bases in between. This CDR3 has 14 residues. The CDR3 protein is CASSPGQIRNTIYF. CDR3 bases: TGTGCCAGCAGCCCCGGACAGATTAGAAACACCATATATTTT.

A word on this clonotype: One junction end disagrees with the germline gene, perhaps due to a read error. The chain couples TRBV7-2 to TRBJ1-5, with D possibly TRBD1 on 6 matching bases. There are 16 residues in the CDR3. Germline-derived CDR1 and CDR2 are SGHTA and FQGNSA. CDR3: CASSLAHGGRGQPKHF. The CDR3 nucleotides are TGTGCCAGCAGCTTAGCGCATGGGGGGCGCGGGCAGCCCAAGCATTTC.